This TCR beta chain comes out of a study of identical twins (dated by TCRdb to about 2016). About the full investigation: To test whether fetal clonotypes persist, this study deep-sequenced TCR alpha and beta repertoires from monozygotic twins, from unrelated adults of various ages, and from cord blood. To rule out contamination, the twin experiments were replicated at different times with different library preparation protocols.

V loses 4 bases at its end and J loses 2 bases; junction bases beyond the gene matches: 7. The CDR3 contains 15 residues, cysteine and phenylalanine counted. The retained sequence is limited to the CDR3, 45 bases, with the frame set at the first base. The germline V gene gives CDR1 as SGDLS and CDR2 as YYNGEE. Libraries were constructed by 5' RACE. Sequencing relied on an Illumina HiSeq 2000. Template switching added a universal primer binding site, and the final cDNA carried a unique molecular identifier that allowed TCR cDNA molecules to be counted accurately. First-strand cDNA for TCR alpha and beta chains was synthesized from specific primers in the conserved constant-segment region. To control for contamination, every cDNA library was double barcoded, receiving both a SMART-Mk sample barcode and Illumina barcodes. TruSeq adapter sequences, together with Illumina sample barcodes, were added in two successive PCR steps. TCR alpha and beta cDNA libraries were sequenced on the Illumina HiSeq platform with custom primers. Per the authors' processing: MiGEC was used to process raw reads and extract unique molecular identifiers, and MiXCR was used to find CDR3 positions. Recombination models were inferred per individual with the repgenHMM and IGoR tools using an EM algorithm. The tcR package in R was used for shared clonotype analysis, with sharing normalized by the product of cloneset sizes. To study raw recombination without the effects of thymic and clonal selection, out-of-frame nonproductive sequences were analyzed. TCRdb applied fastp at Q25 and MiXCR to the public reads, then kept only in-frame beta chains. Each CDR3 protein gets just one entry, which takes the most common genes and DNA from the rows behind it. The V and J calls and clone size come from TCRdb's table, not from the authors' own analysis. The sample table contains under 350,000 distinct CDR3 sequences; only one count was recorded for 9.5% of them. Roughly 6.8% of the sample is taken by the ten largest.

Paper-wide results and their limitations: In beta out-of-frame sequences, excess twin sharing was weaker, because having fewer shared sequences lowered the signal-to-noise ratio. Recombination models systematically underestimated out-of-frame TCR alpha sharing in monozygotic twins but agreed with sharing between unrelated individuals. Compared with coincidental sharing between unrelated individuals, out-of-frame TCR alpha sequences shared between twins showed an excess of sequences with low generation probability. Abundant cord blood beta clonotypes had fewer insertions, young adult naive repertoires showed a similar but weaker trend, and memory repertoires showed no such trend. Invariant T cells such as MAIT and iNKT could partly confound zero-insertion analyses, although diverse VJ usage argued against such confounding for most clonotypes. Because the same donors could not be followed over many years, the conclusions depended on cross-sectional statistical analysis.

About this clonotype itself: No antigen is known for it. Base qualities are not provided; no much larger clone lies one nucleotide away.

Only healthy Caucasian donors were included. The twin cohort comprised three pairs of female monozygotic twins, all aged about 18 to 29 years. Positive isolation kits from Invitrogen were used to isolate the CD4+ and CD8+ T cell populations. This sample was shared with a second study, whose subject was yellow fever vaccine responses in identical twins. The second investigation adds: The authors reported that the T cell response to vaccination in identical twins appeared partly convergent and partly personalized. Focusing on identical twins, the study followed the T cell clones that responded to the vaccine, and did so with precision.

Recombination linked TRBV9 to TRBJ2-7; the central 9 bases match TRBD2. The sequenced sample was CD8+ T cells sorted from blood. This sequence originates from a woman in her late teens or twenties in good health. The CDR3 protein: CASSPWASGTYEQYF. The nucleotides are TGTGCCAGCAGCCCCTGGGCTAGCGGGACCTACGAGCAGTACTTC.